Listed here are 2 T cell receptor beta chains from one sample, sequenced in a study of blood T cell repertoires in COVID-19. Generated by immunoSEQ multiplex PCR, the TCRdb table keeps only in-frame clones and is missing some. This sample has 250,000 to 300,000 clones, with over 85% found just once. The specimen sequenced was peripheral blood. The receptors here all came from a woman aged 25 to 45 with COVID-19, enrolled during active disease.

The V and J genes are TRBV19 and TRBJ1-3; 8 bases line up with TRBD1. V lost 5 bases and J lost 1; bases outside the gene matches: 7. The CDR3 is 16 residues long. Germline V CDR1 and CDR2: LNHDA, SQIVND (reference sequence). The CDR3 DNA reads as TGTGCCAGTAGTCTGTCACACAGGGGGTCTGGAAACACCATATATTTT. Amino acids: CASSLSHRGSGNTIYF.

The chain recombines TRBV19 with TRBJ1-2; TRBD1 aligns across 9 bases. V shed 5 bases, J shed 4 bases, and the junction held 8 bases outside the gene matches. Germline assignment: CDR1 LNHDA and CDR2 SQIVND (reference sequence). CDR3 length: 15 amino acids. In DNA, the CDR3 is TGTGCCAGTAGTTTCCGGACAGGGGCTTCCTATGGCTACACCTTC. Translating gives CASSFRTGASYGYTF.